The next 21 T cell receptor beta chains were all read from a single sample in a study of T cell clones after liver transplantation. The repertoire was sequenced with immunoSEQ multiplex PCR; TCRdb's copy has only in-frame clones and lacks some. Of about 21,000 clones in the sample, approximately 93% are singletons; the top ten hold 25%. This specimen consisted of CD8+ T cells from blood, obtained roughly 26 months after liver transplant. Receptors were obtained from a human patient who received a liver transplant. Part of the T cells may come from the graft donor.

This clone appeared once. The genes are TRBV13 and TRBJ2-7; tentative D call: TRBD1 (6 bases). The CDR3 consists of 14 residues. V dropped 0 bases and J dropped 4 bases, with 10 bases sitting between them. Germline V lookup: CDR1 PRHDT, CDR2 FYEKMQ (reference sequence). CDR3 sequence: CASSLGGGSYEQYF. The CDR3 coding sequence is TGTGCCAGCAGCTTAGGTGGGGGCAGTTACGAGCAGTACTTC.

J is TRBJ2-7 and V is TRBV13, with 8 bases matching TRBD2. After removal of 3 bases from V and 2 bases from J, the junction contained 3 bases not matched to a gene. Germline V lookup: CDR1 PRHDT, CDR2 FYEKMQ (reference sequence). This CDR3 region has 14 residues. The CDR3 bases are TGTGCCAGCAGCTTCGGGGGGGAAACCTACGAGCAGTACTTC. Amino acid sequence: CASSFGGETYEQYF.

The genes are TRBV27 and TRBJ1-2; no reliable D call. The germline CDR1 and CDR2 sequences are MNHEY and SMNVEV (reference sequence). V was clipped by 0 bases and J by 8 bases, with 13 bases between them. The CDR3 consists of 14 residues. CDR3 bases: TGTGCCAGCAGTTTATCGAGGCGGTCGGAGGGCTACACCTTC. It codes for CASSLSRRSEGYTF.

This chain joins TRBV19 and TRBJ2-7, with 9 bases matching TRBD1. CDR3 length: 18 amino acids. Per germline, CDR1 LNHDA and CDR2 SQIVND (reference sequence). Trimming removed 1 base from V and 4 bases from J; junction bases left unmatched: 14. The CDR3 DNA reads as TGTGCCAGTAGTATAGTGGACAGGGGAACCCCCTCCCCGTACGAGCAGTACTTC. It is translated as CASSIVDRGTPSPYEQYF. Supplemented by reference TRBV19 and TRBJ2-7, the full variable domain reads DGGITQSPKYLFRKEGQNVTLSCEQNLNHDAMYWYRQDPGQGLRLIYYSQIVNDFQKGDIAEGYSVSREKKESFPLTVTSAQKNPTAFYLCASSIVDRGTPSPYEQYFGPGTRLTVT.

This sequence joins TRBV4-1 and TRBJ1-4; D is uncertain. The CDR3 is made up of 15 amino acids. Per germline, CDR1 MGHRA and CDR2 YSYEKL. Trimming took 0 bases from V and 3 from J, leaving 8 bases between them. CDR3: CASSQDDEANEKLFF. The CDR3 DNA is TGCGCCAGCAGCCAAGATGATGAGGCTAATGAAAAACTGTTTTTT.

The chain carries TRBV9 and TRBJ2-2; 8 bases map to TRBD2. The CDR3 has 13 amino acids. Per germline, CDR1 SGDLS and CDR2 YYNGEE. V lost 4 bases, J lost 6 bases, and 2 bases stayed unmatched. In DNA, the CDR3 is TGTGCCAGCAGCCAGGGACTAGCCGGGGAGCTGTTTTTT. Protein sequence: CASSQGLAGELFF.

The rearrangement links TRBV27 to TRBJ2-1; the D is unclear. V shed 2 bases and J shed 7 bases, with 3 bases lying between them. Germline assignment: CDR1 MNHEY and CDR2 SMNVEV (reference sequence). The CDR3 sequence is 11 residues long. CDR3 in DNA: TGTGCCAGCAGTTTAGGGAATGAGCAGTTCTTC. Its protein is CASSLGNEQFF.

The V gene is TRBV5-1, the J gene TRBJ2-2, with unresolved D. CDR3 size: 14 residues. V was pared by 6 bases and J by 1 base, with 10 bases between. CDR1 SGHRS and CDR2 YFSETQ come from the germline V gene. CDR3 nucleotide sequence: TGCGCCAGCACCCCCCCACAGAACACCGGGGAGCTGTTTTTT. Amino acids: CASTPPQNTGELFF.

J is TRBJ2-5 and V is TRBV7-7, with 8 bases matching TRBD1. J lost 6 bases, V lost 1 base, and 7 bases had no gene match. Germline loops: CDR1 SSHAT, CDR2 FNYEAQ (reference sequence). This CDR3 comprises 15 residues. The CDR3 DNA reads as TGTGCCAGCAGCTTAGGACAGGGGTTTATACAGACCCAGTACTTC. It codes for CASSLGQGFIQTQYF. Complete variable domain (other parts from reference TRBV7-7 and TRBJ2-5): GAGVSQSPRYKVTKRGQDVTLRCDPISSHATLYWYQQALGQGPEFLTYFNYEAQPDKSGLPSDRFSAERPEGSISTLTIQRTEQRDSAMYRCASSLGQGFIQTQYFGPGTRLLVL.

V usage is TRBV6-1 and J usage is TRBJ1-4; D may be TRBD1 (6 bases). Germline loops: CDR1 MNHNS, CDR2 SASEGT. The CDR3 is 15 residues long. V shed 4 bases and J shed 2 bases, with 11 bases lying between them. The CDR3 spells CASSVQGRTNEKLFF. CDR3 sequence (DNA): TGTGCCAGCAGTGTTCAGGGGAGGACTAATGAAAAACTGTTTTTT.

The J gene is TRBJ1-4, the V gene TRBV7-6; 7 bases are shared with TRBD1. V was clipped by 4 bases and J by 5 bases; unmatched bases: 4. In germline, CDR1 is SGHVS, CDR2 FNYEAQ. CDR3 length equals 14 residues. In nucleotides, the CDR3 is TGTGCCAGCAGCTCGGGACAGAGGAATGAAAAACTGTTTTTT. It translates to CASSSGQRNEKLFF.

The chain is built from TRBV30 and TRBJ2-7; 8 positions match TRBD1. Germline loops: CDR1 GTSNPN, CDR2 SVGIG (reference sequence). V trimming: 1 base; J trimming: 3 bases; junction bases outside the gene matches: 8. The CDR3 contains 15 residues. As DNA, the CDR3 is TGTGCCTGGAGTGGCCAACCGGGACAGGACTACGAGCAGTACTTC. It specifies CAWSGQPGQDYEQYF.

The chain combines TRBV19 with TRBJ2-1; D is unclear. This CDR3 is built from 14 residues. With 2 bases removed from V and 6 bases from J, the gap between germline ends came to 11 bases. Germline V lookup: CDR1 LNHDA, CDR2 SQIVND (reference sequence). The CDR3 protein is CASSIYGRSNEQFF. CDR3 nucleotide sequence: TGTGCCAGTAGTATATATGGCAGGAGCAATGAGCAGTTCTTC.

V usage is TRBV5-6 and J usage is TRBJ1-2; D possibly corresponds to TRBD1 (5 bases). CDR3 length equals 13 residues. The V gene's germline CDR1 is SGHDT and CDR2 YYEEEE. V shed 4 bases and J shed 2 bases, with 9 bases lying between them. CDR3 in amino acids: CASSQEGNYGYTF. The DNA of the CDR3 is TGTGCCAGCAGCCAGGAGGGGAACTATGGCTACACCTTC. Full variable domain (rest looked up from reference TRBV5-6 and TRBJ1-2): DAGVTQSPTHLIKTRGQQVTLRCSPKSGHDTVSWYQQALGQGPQFIFQYYEEEERQRGNFPDRFSGHQFPNYSSELNVNALLLGDSALYLCASSQEGNYGYTFGSGTRLTVV.

The chain recombines TRBV9 with TRBJ2-7, with D possibly being TRBD1 (5 bases). Germline V CDR1 and CDR2: SGDLS, YYNGEE. The V end lost 0 bases, the J end lost 3 bases, and 13 bases lay between the germline ends. The CDR3 extends over 15 amino acids. The CDR3 coding sequence is TGTGCCAGCAGCGTAGATTCAGGGATCCTCTACGAGCAGTACTTC. Encoded protein: CASSVDSGILYEQYF.

The chain couples TRBV19 to TRBJ1-1, with D unclear. Germline V gene sequence: CDR1 LNHDA, CDR2 SQIVND (reference sequence). The CDR3 extends over 13 amino acids. Trimming cost V 2 bases and J 7 bases, with 11 bases left between them. The CDR3 coding sequence is TGTGCCAGTAGTATAACATCCAGGAATGAAGCTTTCTTT. This translates into CASSITSRNEAFF.

CDR3 in amino acids: CASSLLIEGETQYF. DNA of the CDR3: TGTGCCAGCAGCTTATTAATAGAGGGGGAGACCCAGTACTTC. The rearrangement links TRBV7-9 to TRBJ2-5; D might be TRBD1 or TRBD2, each matching 5 bases. The CDR3 spans 14 residues. The V gene lost 2 bases and the J gene lost 5 bases, with 12 bases spanning the gap. Germline values: CDR1 SEHNR, CDR2 FQNEAQ (reference sequence). The whole variable domain, filled in from reference TRBV7-9 and TRBJ2-5, reads DTGVSQNPRHKITKRGQNVTFRCDPISEHNRLYWYRQTLGQGPEFLTYFQNEAQLEKSRLLSDRFSAERPKGSFSTLEIQRTEQGDSAMYLCASSLLIEGETQYFGPGTRLLVL.

The chain employs TRBV7-3 and TRBJ2-1, with D maybe TRBD2 (6 bases). CDR3 length: 15 amino acids. Germline CDR1 reads SGHTA; CDR2 reads FQGTGA. V was shortened by 6 bases and J by 8 bases, with 20 bases between the two germline ends. The CDR3 sequence: CASRLFQRETDEQFF. The CDR3 DNA reads TGTGCCAGCAGACTATTCCAACGGGAGACTGATGAGCAGTTCTTC.

V usage is TRBV27 and J usage is TRBJ2-3; D is possibly TRBD1 (5 bases). CDR3 length equals 14 residues. V shed 4 bases and J shed 2 bases, with 10 bases lying between them. Germline-derived CDR1 and CDR2 are MNHEY and SMNVEV (reference sequence). The CDR3 protein is CASSWGASTDTQYF. The CDR3 nucleotides are TGTGCCAGCAGTTGGGGCGCCTCCACAGATACGCAGTATTTT.

The V gene is TRBV7-2, the J gene TRBJ1-2, with D uncertain. Trimming took off 2 bases at V and 5 bases at J, with 6 bases between the two ends. In germline, CDR1 is SGHTA, CDR2 FQGNSA. The CDR3 runs 12 residues. The CDR3: CASSLFRYGYTF. The CDR3 nucleotides are TGTGCCAGCAGCTTATTTCGATATGGCTACACCTTC.

The genes are TRBV6-6 and TRBJ1-5, with D unclear. V lost 4 bases and J lost 0, with 13 bases in between. CDR3 length equals 16 residues. Germline V CDR1 and CDR2: MNHNY, SVGAGI (reference sequence). CDR3 sequence reads: CASSFSSAYSNQPQHF. CDR3 nucleotides: TGTGCCAGCAGTTTTAGTAGTGCGTATAGCAATCAGCCCCAGCATTTT.